A selection of T cell receptor beta chains follows, all from one sample in a study of CD8 T cells in ankylosing spondylitis. TCRdb itself ran the 5' RACE reads through MiXCR, one entry per CDR3 protein. Here the sample spans under 150,000 distinct CDR3 sequences, 8% to 9% being singletons. Material for sequencing was synovial fluid, either unsorted or a sorted T cell fraction (not recorded which). The receptors were gathered from a male donor with ankylosing spondylitis. CDR3s include the opening cysteine and the closing phenylalanine or tryptophan. D genes are given only for firm matches. Not all rows give a size; the values are once, few, many and, for expanded clones, a class.

D gene	V gene	J gene	clone size	CDR3 DNA	CDR3 protein
NA	TRBV27	TRBJ2-7	NA	TGTGCCAGCAGGGCCGCGGGTGGACCTTCCTACGAGCAGTACTTC	CASRAAGGPSYEQYF
NA	TRBV2	TRBJ1-1	NA	TGTGCCAGCAGCCCTGTAGGCACCCACACTGAAGCTTTCTTT	CASSPVGTHTEAFF
NA	TRBV6-1	TRBJ1-6	many	TGTGCCAGCAGTGAAATCGGGTTTTATTCACCCCTCCACTTT	CASSEIGFYSPLHF
TRBD1	TRBV20-1	TRBJ1-6	many	TGCAGTGCGGAGGACAGGGGATCACCCCTCCACTTT	CSAEDRGSPLHF
NA	TRBV20-1	TRBJ1-6	NA	TGCAGTGCTAGAAGGGCAGGGAATTCACCCCTCCACTTT	CSARRAGNSPLHF
TRBD1	TRBV11-2	TRBJ1-4	many	TGTGCCAGCAGCGGACGGGACAGGGAGGGTAAAGCAACTAATGAAAAACTGTTTTTT	CASSGRDREGKATNEKLFF
NA	TRBV5-1	TRBJ2-5	few	TGCGCCAGCCGATCCGATGCGTCCCGAGAGACCCAGTACTTC	CASRSDASRETQYF
TRBD1	TRBV28	TRBJ1-2	NA	TGTGCCAGCAGTCCCACAGGGGTGATCGGTGGCTACACCTTC	CASSPTGVIGGYTF
NA	TRBV4-2	TRBJ2-2	many	TGTGCCAGCAGCCAACCGGCCGGGACCTACGGGCCCCGAGCGTCCGGGGAGCTGTTTTTT	CASSQPAGTYGPRASGELFF
NA	TRBV7-2	TRBJ2-7	NA	TGTGCCAGCAGCACTCAACGGGGCTACGAGCAGTACTTC	CASSTQRGYEQYF
TRBD1	TRBV11-3	TRBJ1-5	NA	TGTGCCAGCAGTTTTAAGCAGGGGGCGAGGGGCAATCAGCCCCAGCATTTT	CASSFKQGARGNQPQHF
NA	TRBV20-1	TRBJ1-1	NA	TGCAGTGCCATAGACGTGGGGAACACTGAAGCTTTCTTT	CSAIDVGNTEAFF
TRBD2	TRBV6-1	TRBJ2-3	NA	TGTGCCAGCAGTCCACTAGCGGGGGGCACAGATACGCAGTATTTT	CASSPLAGGTDTQYF
TRBD2	TRBV15	TRBJ2-5	NA	TGTGCCACTCTTCCTGGGGTAACGGTAGCGGGGGAGACCCAGTACTTC	CATLPGVTVAGETQYF
TRBD1	TRBV6-1	TRBJ2-6	NA	TGTGCCAGCAGCCCGACAGGGACTGGGGCCAACGTCCTGACTTTC	CASSPTGTGANVLTF